The rows below give T cell receptor beta chains drawn from one sample of a study of T cell changes during pregnancy in multiple sclerosis. Some clones are missing from TCRdb's copy, which holds only in-frame ones; the method was immunoSEQ multiplex PCR. This table holds about 55,000 clones, about 87% found once. Sample: CD4+ T cells from peripheral blood mononuclear cells, taken in the first trimester of pregnancy. The receptors come from a female donor with multiple sclerosis, enrolled in a pregnancy study. CDR3s include the opening cysteine and the closing phenylalanine or tryptophan. Each record gives: D gene, V gene, CDR3 protein. The D gene is left open where the match is weak.

.,TRBV6-5,CASSYSPGTTDTQYF
.,TRBV5-5,CASSPLTGVGEKLFF
.,TRBV5-6,CASSWVGDEVAFF
.,TRBV11-2,CASSSGKVSNEQFF
TRBD1,TRBV2,CASLKGTAYGYTF
TRBD1,TRBV6-1,CASSESGTVKSYEQYF
TRBD1,TRBV18,CASSPVGGLRASAQNIQYF
.,TRBV6-1,CASSEARQGIYF
TRBD1,TRBV28,CASSFVGTGLGRVRDEQFF
.,TRBV6-5,CASSSADQETQYF
.,TRBV27,CASSRVPSVQYF
TRBD1,TRBV30,CAWSVRTGSHRIYNSPLHF
TRBD2,TRBV2,CASSEGGGEQFF
.,TRBV5-5,CASSPRGSGLGETQYF
.,TRBV25-1,CASSAVGTYEQYF
TRBD1,TRBV30,CAWSPGQGNYEQYF
.,TRBV9,CASSVVVAVSNTGELFF
TRBD1,TRBV10-3,CAISVVGQGTDTQYF
TRBD2,TRBV19,CASSRASGGELFF
.,TRBV27,CASRPKNRAPGGQPQHF
TRBD2,TRBV9,CASSVAGGSPDTQYF
TRBD2,TRBV14,CASSQARLAGAPQFF
TRBD1,TRBV7-2,CASSPRTGPNYGYTF
TRBD1,TRBV19,CASSIKGQTVYEQYF
TRBD1,TRBV19,CASSTGTGPYEQYF
TRBD2,TRBV19,CASSMVLLAGEQFF
TRBD2,TRBV4-1,CASSQGGLAGIGEQFF
TRBD1,TRBV5-6,CASSRGQGQYGANVLTF
TRBD1,TRBV19,CASDPGGREAFF
.,TRBV19,CASSPGTWGDTQYF
.,TRBV5-4,CASSLNPGTEAFF
TRBD1,TRBV6-1,CASSEGNRGADTQYF
.,TRBV4-1,CASSQLVIRETQYF
.,TRBV4-2,CASSQVGDSSTDTQYF
TRBD1,TRBV25-1,CASAGQGTTEAFF
TRBD1,TRBV5-4,CASSPDGQGDYGYTF
TRBD1,TRBV13,CASSQGQGLNTEAFF
.,TRBV18,CASSLDRLGYNEQFF
.,TRBV6-6,CASSYGQGWNTEAFF
.,TRBV6-6,CASSYEGGGVGYTF
TRBD1,TRBV7-9,CASSLDGQGRETQYF
.,TRBV9,CASSVDVAPVTNSPLHF
.,TRBV5-6,CASSLPGSGANVLTF
.,TRBV19,CASSDNSNQPQHF
.,TRBV4-1,CASSQRKQSYEQYF
.,TRBV11-2,CASSLRTATNEKLFF
TRBD2,TRBV2,CASSEWGGETGANVLTF
TRBD1,TRBV7-8,CASRQGESGELFF
TRBD2,TRBV6-5,CASSATAGGLNEQFF
TRBD1,TRBV2,CASSEVGRGPHF
.,TRBV30,CACAGGTLNSPLHF
.,TRBV29-1,CSVDKYTRAEAFF
.,TRBV6-5,CASSYSTGHYGYTF